Below are 17 T cell receptor beta chains sequenced from a single sample in a study of blood T cell repertoires in COVID-19. Some clones are missing from TCRdb's copy, which holds only in-frame ones; the method was immunoSEQ multiplex PCR. Altogether fewer than 350,000 clones are present, 75% to 95% being singletons, with the ten largest covering around 6.8%. The sequencing input was peripheral blood. The receptors derive from a young woman with COVID-19, enrolled during active disease.

The chain has TRBV6-1 and TRBJ1-2; D call uncertain. V was clipped by 3 bases and J by 4 bases, with 6 bases between them. The V gene's germline CDR1 is MNHNS and CDR2 SASEGT. CDR3 length equals 12 residues. In DNA, the CDR3 is TGTGCCAGCAGTGATCGTGTCTATGGCTACACCTTC. As protein: CASSDRVYGYTF.

V and J are TRBV29-1 and TRBJ2-1; TRBD1 agrees at 7 bases. The ends lost 3 bases at V and 4 bases at J; junction bases unmatched: 3. The CDR3 runs to 13 residues. CDR1 and CDR2 from the germline V gene are SQVTM and ANQGSEA. The CDR3 DNA follows: TGCAGCGTTGAGGGGACAGCTTACAATGAGCAGTTCTTC. Its translation is CSVEGTAYNEQFF.

This chain links TRBV5-1 with TRBJ2-3, with D possibly TRBD2 on 5 matching bases. Germline lookup yields CDR1 SGHRS and CDR2 YFSETQ. Deletions cut 4 bases from V and 2 bases from J, with 8 bases between. This CDR3 has 13 residues. CDR3 sequence: CASSTGDTDTQYF. CDR3 DNA: TGCGCCAGCAGCACCGGGGACACAGATACGCAGTATTTT.

The chain carries TRBV19 and TRBJ2-5; possibly TRBD1 for D (5 bases). The V gene's germline CDR1 is LNHDA and CDR2 SQIVND (reference sequence). V shed 5 bases and J shed 1 base, with 8 bases lying between them. The CDR3 covers 13 residues. DNA for the CDR3: TGTGCCAGTAGTCCAGGGTTCCAAGAGACCCAGTACTTC. Its protein is CASSPGFQETQYF.

This rearrangement joins TRBV5-6 to TRBJ2-1; 7 bases line up with TRBD2. Trimming cost V 1 base and J 14 bases; bases outside gene matches: 6. The CDR3 is made up of 12 amino acids. Germline values: CDR1 SGHDT, CDR2 YYEEEE. DNA of the CDR3: TGTGCCAGCAGCTTGACCGGGAGGAGGGAGTTCTTC. Its translation is CASSLTGRREFF.

CDR3: CASSQERGGTGQRTQYF. The CDR3 region has the DNA TGTGCCAGCAGCCAAGAAAGGGGGGGGACAGGTCAGCGTACGCAGTATTTT. The chain employs TRBV3-1 (or the pseudogene TRBV3-2) and TRBJ2-3, with a tentative D call TRBD1 (8 bases). V lost 0 bases to trimming and J lost 8 bases, with 21 bases between them. Germline loops: CDR1 LGHDT, CDR2 YNNKEL (reference sequence). The CDR3 has 17 amino acids.

As regards this clone: Distinct nucleotide sequences in the sample also encode this CDR3. V is TRBV28 and J is TRBJ1-2; 7 nucleotides match TRBD1. The CDR3 is made up of 12 amino acids. J gave up 5 bases and V 8 bases, and 5 bases lay outside the gene matches. Germline V CDR1 and CDR2: MDHEN, SYDVKM. CDR3 nucleotide sequence: TGTGCCAGCCGGGGACAGCATTATGGCTACACCTTC. It specifies CASRGQHYGYTF.

The V and J genes are TRBV21-1 and TRBJ2-1; the DNA was not used to check the table's D call, TRBD2. TRBV21-1 is termed a pseudogene. The CDR3 is made up of 17 amino acids. CDR3 region: CASSKEASGGPYNEQFF. The CDR3 DNA reads TGTGCCAGCAGCAAAGAAGCTAGCGGGGGACCCTACAATGAGCAGTTCTTC.

The chain uses TRBV6-5 and TRBJ2-7; 7 bases are a match to TRBD1. Germline loops: CDR1 MNHEY, CDR2 SVGAGI. J gave up 5 bases and V 5 bases, and 9 bases lay outside the gene matches. The CDR3 loop spans 14 amino acids. The CDR3 here is CASSIETGRNEQYF. The DNA of the CDR3 is TGTGCCAGCAGTATCGAGACAGGGCGGAACGAGCAGTACTTC.

The chain carries TRBV18 and TRBJ1-2; D is ambiguous. CDR3 length equals 14 residues. V lost 3 bases and J lost 6, with 14 bases in between. Germline assignment: CDR1 KGHSH and CDR2 LQKENI. The CDR3 DNA reads TGTGCCAGCTCACCGGGCCAGACCATAAATGGCTACACCTTC. Residues: CASSPGQTINGYTF.

The chain couples TRBV5-1 to TRBJ2-4; D is perhaps TRBD1 (5 bases). V was pared by 3 bases and J by 2 bases, with 12 bases between. The CDR3 is 15 amino acids. Germline V lookup: CDR1 SGHRS, CDR2 YFSETQ. DNA of the CDR3: TGCGCCAGCAGCTCACAGGATTTCACCAAAAACATTCAGTACTTC. This codes for CASSSQDFTKNIQYF.

On this clone itself: In the same sample, other DNA sequences code for this CDR3. The chain employs TRBV2 and TRBJ2-7, with TRBD1 identical over 8 bases. The germline CDR1 and CDR2 sequences are SNHLY and FYNNEI. Germline trimming cut 4 bases from V and 4 bases from J; bases unmatched to any gene: 3. This CDR3 has 13 residues. DNA for the CDR3: TGTGCCAGCAGTGGGACAGGGTTTTACGAGCAGTACTTC. It yields the protein CASSGTGFYEQYF.

This clone was counted a few times. The chain employs TRBV4-1 and TRBJ1-1; D uncertain. The V end was cut by 3 bases, the J end by 1 base, with 6 bases between. Germline CDR1 is MGHRA and CDR2 is YSYEKL. The CDR3 consists of 13 residues. The CDR3 here is CASSHTENTEAFF. CDR3 DNA: TGCGCCAGCAGCCATACAGAGAACACTGAAGCTTTCTTT.

V is TRBV7-9 and J is TRBJ2-2; 14 bases fit TRBD2. Germline V gene data show CDR1 as SEHNR and CDR2 as FQNEAQ (reference sequence). Trimming cost V 6 bases and J 0 bases; bases outside gene matches: 6. The CDR3 sequence is 18 residues long. Here the CDR3 reads CASSFPGLAGANTGELFF. The CDR3 DNA sequence: TGTGCCAGCAGTTTCCCGGGACTAGCGGGAGCGAACACCGGGGAGCTGTTTTTT.

The genes are TRBV10-3 and TRBJ2-3; D remains ambiguous. Germline V CDR1 and CDR2: ENHRY, SYGVKD. There are 12 residues in the CDR3. Trimming pared 11 bases from V and 4 bases from J, leaving 13 bases between. CDR3 bases: TGTGCCTCGAGTCGATTTCCAGATACGCAGTATTTT. It is translated as CASSRFPDTQYF.

The J gene is TRBJ2-7, the V gene TRBV4-1, with 8 bases matching TRBD2. The CDR3 runs 15 residues. Unmatched junction bases numbered 10, after V lost 3 bases and J lost 6 bases. Germline V lookup: CDR1 MGHRA, CDR2 YSYEKL. The DNA for the CDR3 is TGCGCCAGCAGCCAGGGAGCGGGAGTTAGTCCCGAGCAGTACTTC. Translation gives CASSQGAGVSPEQYF.

The genes are TRBV25-1 and TRBJ1-5; D is perhaps TRBD1 (6 bases). CDR3 length: 15 amino acids. The germline CDR1 and CDR2 sequences are MGHDK and SYGVNS. Trimming stripped 3 bases from V and 7 bases from J, with 16 bases between. The CDR3 DNA follows: TGTGCCAGCAGTGATGGTAACAGGGAGAAACAGCCCCAGCATTTT. This translates into CASSDGNREKQPQHF.